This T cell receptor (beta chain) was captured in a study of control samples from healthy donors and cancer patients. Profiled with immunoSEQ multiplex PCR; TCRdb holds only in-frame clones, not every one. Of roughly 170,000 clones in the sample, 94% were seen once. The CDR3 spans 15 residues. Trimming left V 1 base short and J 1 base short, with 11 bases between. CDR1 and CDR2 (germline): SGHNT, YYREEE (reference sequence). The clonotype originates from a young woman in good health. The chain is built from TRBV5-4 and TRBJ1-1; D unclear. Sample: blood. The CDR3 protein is CASSLKQGRNTEAFF. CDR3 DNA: TGTGCCAGCAGCTTGAAACAAGGGAGGAACACTGAAGCTTTCTTT.